The rows below give T cell receptor beta chains drawn from one sample of a study of blood T cell repertoires in COVID-19. Using immunoSEQ multiplex PCR, the repertoire was profiled, and TCRdb retains in-frame clones only, with some absent. Among around 470,000 clones listed, 90% were seen once. The material sequenced was PBMCs or T cells enriched from blood (not recorded which). The receptors here all came from a man younger than 35 who had recovered from COVID-19. CDR3s include the opening cysteine and the closing phenylalanine or tryptophan. D genes are given only for firm matches. Clone size is not always given. Where it is, it says once, few, many or a class for expanded clones.

CDR3,DNA,J,D,length,V,size
CASSQGTAGYSNEQFF,TGTGCCAGCAGCCAAGGGACAGCGGGGTACTCCAATGAGCAGTTCTTC,TRBJ2-1,.,16,TRBV3-1/TRBV3-2,.
CASSISDYGYTF,TGTGCCAGTAGTATTTCAGACTATGGCTACACCTTC,TRBJ1-2,.,12,TRBV19,once
CASRTQGVVTDTQYF,TGTGCCAGCAGGACTCAGGGGGTGGTGACAGATACGCAGTATTTT,TRBJ2-3,TRBD1,15,TRBV6-5,.
CASSQVSVAGGELFF,TGTGCCAGCAGCCAAGTTTCGGTGGCAGGCGGGGAGCTGTTTTTT,TRBJ2-2,.,15,TRBV14,few
CASSPSQGSEQYF,TGTGCCAGCAGCCCCTCACAGGGGAGCGAGCAGTACTTC,TRBJ2-7,TRBD1,13,TRBV7-9,.
CASSVGDSLNEAFF,TGTGCCAGCAGCGTAGGGGACAGCTTAAATGAAGCTTTCTTT,TRBJ1-1,TRBD1,14,TRBV9,.
CASSLTGQGSHEQYF,TGTGCCAGCAGCTTGACGGGACAGGGTTCCCACGAGCAGTACTTC,TRBJ2-7,TRBD1,15,TRBV5-4,.
CASSRTGATISPLHF,TGTGCCAGCAGCCGGACAGGGGCCACGATTTCACCCCTCCACTTT,TRBJ1-6,TRBD1,15,TRBV6-6,.
CASTPDRWNTEAFF,TGTGCCAGCACCCCGGACAGGTGGAACACTGAAGCTTTCTTT,TRBJ1-1,TRBD1,14,TRBV11-2,.
CASSHDQGMNTEAFF,TGTGCCAGTAGTCATGATCAGGGCATGAACACTGAAGCTTTCTTT,TRBJ1-1,.,15,TRBV19,.
CAWSQNVEQFF,TGTGCCTGGAGCCAGAATGTCGAGCAGTTCTTC,TRBJ2-1,.,11,TRBV30,.
CASSARDYEQYF,TGTGCCAGCAGTGCTCGAGACTACGAGCAGTACTTC,TRBJ2-7,.,12,TRBV2,.
CASSFDISSNSPLHF,TGCGCCAGCAGCTTCGACATATCCTCGAATTCACCCCTCCACTTT,TRBJ1-6,.,15,TRBV5-1,.
CASSFTGQGNQPQHF,TGTGCCAGTAGTTTCACGGGACAGGGGAATCAGCCCCAGCATTTT,TRBJ1-5,TRBD1,15,TRBV19,once
CASSEYRGINYGYTF,TGTGCCAGCAGTGAATACAGGGGGATTAACTATGGCTACACCTTC,TRBJ1-2,TRBD1,15,TRBV28,once
CASSRANNQPQHF,TGTGCCAGCAGCCGCGCCAATAATCAGCCCCAGCATTTT,TRBJ1-5,.,13,TRBV7-6,.
CSAPGITEAFF,TGCAGTGCACCAGGGATCACTGAAGCTTTCTTT,TRBJ1-1,.,11,TRBV20-1,.
CASRLQASETQYF,TGTGCCAGCAGATTGCAGGCCTCAGAGACCCAGTACTTC,TRBJ2-5,.,13,TRBV3-1/TRBV3-2,.
CASSLGDRESEAFF,TGTGCCAGCAGCCTAGGGGACAGGGAAAGTGAAGCTTTCTTT,TRBJ1-1,TRBD1,14,TRBV7-8,.
CASSQEGTSTYGYTF,TGTGCCAGCAGCCAAGAAGGGACATCGACCTATGGCTACACCTTC,TRBJ1-2,.,15,TRBV3-1/TRBV3-2,.
CASSLSDSLMNTEAFF,TGTGCCAGCAGTTTATCGGACAGCCTCATGAACACTGAAGCTTTCTTT,TRBJ1-1,.,16,TRBV28,.
CASSYPAAAEAFF,TGTGCCAGCAGTTACCCGGCCGCGGCGGAAGCTTTCTTT,TRBJ1-1,.,13,TRBV6-5,.
CSAMDSEAFF,TGCAGTGCAATGGACAGTGAAGCTTTCTTT,TRBJ1-1,.,10,TRBV20-1,.
CASKGGNSPLHF,TGCGCCAGCAAGGGAGGGAATTCACCCCTCCACTTT,TRBJ1-6,.,12,TRBV4-1,.
CASSEDRAGANVLTF,TGCGCCAGCAGCGAAGACAGGGCAGGGGCCAACGTCCTGACTTTC,TRBJ2-6,TRBD1,15,TRBV5-1,.
CASSPEYNYGYTF,TGTGCCAGCTCACCGGAGTATAACTATGGCTACACCTTC,TRBJ1-2,.,13,TRBV18,.
CASSEEGTAYEQYF,TGTGCCAGCAGTGAAGAGGGGACAGCCTACGAGCAGTACTTC,TRBJ2-7,TRBD1,14,TRBV2,.
CASSERQDKGGSSYEQYF,TGTGCCAGCAGTGAACGTCAGGACAAGGGCGGATCCTCCTACGAGCAGTACTTC,TRBJ2-7,.,18,TRBV6-1,few
CAWSHRGTFNEKLFF,TGTGCCTGGAGCCACAGGGGGACTTTTAATGAAAAACTGTTTTTT,TRBJ1-4,TRBD1,15,TRBV30,.
CAWIEQGSYGYTF,TGTGCCTGGATAGAACAGGGGAGCTATGGCTACACCTTC,TRBJ1-2,TRBD1,13,TRBV30,.
CAWSAGQGVDQPQHF,TGTGCCTGGAGTGCGGGACAGGGTGTTGATCAGCCCCAGCATTTT,TRBJ1-5,TRBD1,15,TRBV30,.
CAWRTGNNQPQHF,TGTGCCTGGAGGACAGGGAACAATCAGCCCCAGCATTTT,TRBJ1-5,TRBD1,13,TRBV30,.
CASSPVGGIHGYTF,TGTGCCAGCTCACCAGTGGGAGGGATTCATGGCTACACCTTC,TRBJ1-2,.,14,TRBV18,.
CASSDSPGGATEAFF,TGTGCCAGCAGTGATTCACCGGGAGGAGCCACTGAAGCTTTCTTT,TRBJ1-1,.,15,TRBV6-1,.
CASSEGIAGGQETQYF,TGCGCCAGCAGTGAGGGGATAGCGGGGGGGCAAGAGACCCAGTACTTC,TRBJ2-5,TRBD2,16,TRBV10-2,.
CASSVSGTSSEQYF,TGTGCCAGCAGTGTTAGCGGGACTTCCTCCGAGCAGTACTTC,TRBJ2-7,TRBD2,14,TRBV2,.
CASSQFVGARFEAFF,TGTGCCAGCAGCCAATTCGTGGGGGCTAGGTTTGAAGCTTTCTTT,TRBJ1-1,.,15,TRBV14,.
CASSEAPQVNSPLHF,TGTGCCAGCAGTGAAGCGCCGCAGGTTAATTCACCCCTCCACTTT,TRBJ1-6,.,15,TRBV6-1,.
CASSPLAGGGDTQYF,TGTGCCAGCAGTCCCCTAGCGGGAGGCGGGGATACGCAGTATTTT,TRBJ2-3,TRBD2,15,TRBV27,.
CATQGGGGTSSYNEQFF,TGTGCCACTCAGGGAGGGGGAGGAACTAGCTCCTACAATGAGCAGTTCTTC,TRBJ2-1,.,17,TRBV24-1,.
CASSRDRVRNSPLHF,TGTGCCAGCTCCCGGGACAGGGTGCGGAATTCACCCCTCCACTTT,TRBJ1-6,TRBD1,15,TRBV18,.
CASSHLRNTEAFF,TGTGCCAGCAGCCATTTGAGGAACACTGAAGCTTTCTTT,TRBJ1-1,.,13,TRBV3-1/TRBV3-2,.
CASSLGQGPTNYGYTF,TGCGCCAGCAGCTTAGGACAGGGGCCTACTAACTATGGCTACACCTTC,TRBJ1-2,TRBD1,16,TRBV5-1,.
CASSLGTGWNEQFF,TGTGCCAGTAGTCTCGGGACAGGGTGGAATGAGCAGTTCTTC,TRBJ2-1,TRBD1,14,TRBV19,.
CASVRDRGNTEAFF,TGTGCCAGCGTCCGGGACAGGGGGAACACTGAAGCTTTCTTT,TRBJ1-1,TRBD1,14,TRBV5-5,.
CASRTGPSSGAGYTF,TGTGCCAGCCGCACAGGACCGTCGAGTGGGGCCGGCTACACCTTC,TRBJ1-2,.,15,TRBV2,.
CASSPGQVSSGNTIYF,TGTGCCAGCTCACCGGGACAGGTTAGCTCTGGAAACACCATATATTTT,TRBJ1-3,TRBD1,16,TRBV18,.
CASSLNRGVYTF,TGTGCCAGCAGCTTGAACAGGGGTGTCTACACCTTC,TRBJ1-2,TRBD1,12,TRBV5-4,.
CSVVGGQRVNEQFF,TGCAGCGTTGTCGGCGGTCAACGGGTCAATGAGCAGTTCTTC,TRBJ2-1,.,14,TRBV29-1,.
CAWSRSGRLYNEQFF,TGTGCCTGGAGTCGTTCAGGCCGCCTCTACAATGAGCAGTTCTTC,TRBJ2-1,.,15,TRBV30,.
CASSTGGNPATNEKLFF,TGTGCCAGTAGTACAGGGGGGAACCCTGCAACTAATGAAAAACTGTTTTTT,TRBJ1-4,TRBD1,17,TRBV19,.
CASRPLGTGLNYGYTF,TGTGCCAGCAGGCCCCTCGGGACAGGTCTTAACTATGGCTACACCTTC,TRBJ1-2,TRBD1,16,TRBV2,.
CASYSGRAAVYEQYF,TGCGCCAGCTATAGCGGGAGGGCCGCCGTCTACGAGCAGTACTTT,TRBJ2-7,TRBD2,15,TRBV5-1,.